The 31 T cell receptor beta chains in this list originate from one sample, sequenced in a study of blood T cells in healthy people across ages. Through a sample-barcoded 5' primer and a J-beta primer mix, a second PCR was run for roughly 7 to 11 cycles. MiXCR, applied by TCRdb to the 5' RACE reads, yields one record per CDR3 protein. The sample has over a million distinct CDR3 sequences, around 42% seen once; the top ten hold approximately 7.9%. What was sequenced was blood. The origin of the receptors is a woman aged 18-29 years in good health.

This clonotype has just a few counts. The chain joins TRBV6-1 to TRBJ2-3; D perhaps matches TRBD2 (6 bases). The CDR3 runs 16 residues. V gave up 1 base and J gave up 4 bases, with 15 bases separating them. CDR1 and CDR2 from the germline V gene are MNHNS and SASEGT. CDR3 amino acids: CASSEDPGVTADTQYF. The CDR3 coding sequence is TGTGCCAGCAGTGAAGATCCGGGAGTTACTGCAGATACGCAGTATTTT.

J is TRBJ1-1 and V is TRBV10-2; TRBD1 matches 7 bases. The CDR3 spans 14 residues. The V gene end was trimmed by 6 bases and the J gene end by 5 bases; junction bases not matched to a gene: 9. Germline V gene lookup returns CDR1 WSHSY and CDR2 SAAADI. The CDR3 sequence: CASREGQFQTEAFF. The DNA for the CDR3 is TGCGCCAGCAGGGAGGGACAGTTCCAGACTGAAGCTTTCTTT.

This clonotype has a handful of counts. The gene calls are TRBV27 and TRBJ2-7; D call uncertain. The CDR3 loop spans 9 amino acids. Germline V lookup: CDR1 MNHEY, CDR2 SMNVEV (reference sequence). Trimming shortened V by 5 bases and J by 9 bases, and 5 bases separated the two germline ends. Here the CDR3 DNA reads TGTGCCAGCAGTACCCCGCAGTACTTC. Its translation: CASSTPQYF.

The rearrangement joins TRBV5-8 to TRBJ2-1; D may match TRBD1 or TRBD2 (5 bases each). Germline CDR1 SGHTS, CDR2 YDEGEE. Trimming left V 0 bases short and J 7 bases short, with 14 bases between. This CDR3 has 15 amino acids. For the CDR3, the DNA is TGTGCCAGCAGCTTGGGGGCAGGGACGGGGAATGAGCAGTTCTTC. Translated, it gives CASSLGAGTGNEQFF.

As concerns this clonotype: A junction end diverges from the germline sequence, so it may reflect a read error. The J gene is TRBJ1-1, the V gene TRBV6-1; 9 positions match TRBD1. This CDR3 spans 14 amino acids. The germline CDR1 and CDR2 sequences are MNHNS and SASEGT. The CDR3, as DNA: TGTGCCGGCAGTGAACAGGGGGCGGTCACTGAAGCTTTCTTT. Its translation: CAGSEQGAVTEAFF.

J is TRBJ1-1 and V is TRBV6-2 or TRBV6-3; 7 bases match TRBD1. V was pared by 7 bases and J by 2 bases, with 10 bases of the junction left unmatched. The CDR3 has 15 residues. Per the germline V gene, CDR1 is MNHEY and CDR2 is SVGEGT. The CDR3 here is CASNQPGTANTEAFF. CDR3 sequence (DNA): TGTGCCAGCAACCAACCCGGGACAGCTAACACTGAAGCTTTCTTT.

The chain employs TRBV20-1 and TRBJ2-5, with 9 nucleotides matching TRBD2. CDR3 length: 17 residues. After removal of 1 base from V and 0 bases from J, the junction contained 9 bases not matched to a gene. Germline values: CDR1 DFQATT, CDR2 SNEGSKA (reference sequence). Written as DNA, the CDR3 is TGCAGTGCTAGAGGACGAGCGGGGGGACCGTACCAAGAGACCCAGTACTTC. Translation: CSARGRAGGPYQETQYF.

This clonotype was observed a handful of times. The chain recombines TRBV20-1 with TRBJ2-5; a possible D gene is TRBD2 (6 bases). The V end lost 0 bases, the J end lost 4 bases, and 15 bases lay between the germline ends. CDR1 and CDR2 (germline): DFQATT, SNEGSKA (reference sequence). The CDR3 is made up of 15 amino acids. The chain's CDR3 is CSARDPGDQIETQYF. Here the CDR3 DNA reads TGCAGTGCTAGAGATCCGGGGGATCAAATAGAGACCCAGTACTTC.

This clonotype was counted between two and nine times. The chain carries TRBV20-1 and TRBJ1-2; TRBD1 is a possible D gene (5 bases). Per the germline V gene, CDR1 is DFQATT and CDR2 is SNEGSKA (reference sequence). The CDR3 has 14 amino acids. The V and J ends lost 6 bases and 1 base respectively, with 15 bases between them. Written as DNA, the CDR3 is TGCAGTGCCTCTTCCGGGGGGGATAACTATGGCTACACCTTC. It is translated as CSASSGGDNYGYTF.

In this sample, this clonotype turned up a few times. The genes are TRBV10-3 and TRBJ1-2, with D maybe TRBD1 (6 bases). This CDR3 region has 13 residues. Germline V lookup: CDR1 ENHRY, CDR2 SYGVKD. The ends were cut back, 2 bases at V and 7 bases at J, with 11 bases in the middle. The CDR3 region has the DNA TGTGCCATCAGTGAGGCAACAGGGAGTGGCTACACCTTC. The encoded protein is CAISEATGSGYTF.

The genes are TRBV7-7 and TRBJ2-3; no reliable D call. Germline lookup yields CDR1 SSHAT and CDR2 FNYEAQ (reference sequence). The CDR3 extends over 15 amino acids. Trimming removed 5 bases from V and 2 bases from J, with 14 bases in between. The chain's CDR3 is CASSRFADDTDTQYF. The CDR3, as DNA: TGTGCCAGCAGCCGATTTGCGGATGACACAGATACGCAGTATTTT.

In its sample, this clonotype was seen a few times. The rearrangement links TRBV6-2 or TRBV6-3 to TRBJ1-1; TRBD1 matches at 7 bases. V shed 7 bases and J 8 bases; nucleotides not matched to a gene: 10. This CDR3 has 13 amino acids. CDR1 is MNHEY and CDR2 is SVGEGT in the germline V gene. CDR3 in amino acids: CASTPTGRAEAFF. CDR3 bases: TGTGCCAGCACCCCGACAGGGAGGGCCGAAGCTTTCTTT.

The rearrangement joins TRBV27 to TRBJ2-5; TRBD2 is a possible D gene (6 bases). The ends were cut back, 4 bases at V and 11 bases at J, with 29 bases in the middle. Germline-derived CDR1 and CDR2 are MNHEY and SMNVEV (reference sequence). The CDR3 runs 17 residues. CDR3 nucleotides: TGTGCCAGCAGTTCCCGCAAGGGACTCTCCCCAAACAATGAGCAGTACTTC. Its protein is CASSSRKGLSPNNEQYF.

This clonotype was observed many times. The junction differs from germline at one of its ends, possibly a read error. CDR3 in DNA: TGTGCCAGCAGCCCCTGGGACAGCCAAGAGACCCAGTACTTC. This translates into CASSPWDSQETQYF. The chain couples TRBV5-1 to TRBJ2-5; TRBD1 matches 7 bases. The CDR3 spans 14 residues. Germline loops: CDR1 SGHRS, CDR2 YFSETQ. Using reference TRBV5-1 and TRBJ2-5 for the parts outside the CDR3, the full variable domain is KAGVTQTPRYLIKTRGQQVTLSCSPISGHRSVSWYQQTPGQGLQFLFEYFSETQRNKGNFPGRFSGRQFSNSRSEMNVSTLELGDSALYLCASSPWDSQETQYFGPGTRLLVL.

The V and J genes are TRBV10-3 and TRBJ2-5, with D perhaps being TRBD1 or TRBD2 (5 bases each). The CDR3 loop spans 15 amino acids. Germline V gene lookup returns CDR1 ENHRY and CDR2 SYGVKD. V shed 9 bases and J shed 1 base, with 18 bases lying between them. The CDR3 nucleotides read TGTGCCATTCGGGGCTTGTCGGACCCCCAAGAGACCCAGTACTTC. As protein: CAIRGLSDPQETQYF.

Remarks on this clonotype: A much larger clone lies one base from this, so it may be a read error. The chain joins TRBV7-2 to TRBJ2-3; D is perhaps TRBD1 or TRBD2 (5 bases each). The CDR3 sequence is 16 residues long. CDR1 and CDR2 from the germline V gene are SGHTA and FQGNSA. For the CDR3, the DNA is TGTGCCAGCAGCTTAGTAGACGGGACGACCGGAGATGCGCAGTATTTT. It specifies CASSLVDGTTGDAQYF.

The chain is built from TRBV5-8 and TRBJ2-1; no clear D gene. Trimming took off 1 base at V and 5 bases at J, with 10 bases between the two ends. The CDR3 consists of 14 residues. Germline V lookup: CDR1 SGHTS, CDR2 YDEGEE. CDR3 protein: CASSLSGINNEQFF. CDR3 sequence (DNA): TGTGCCAGCAGCTTGAGTGGAATTAACAATGAGCAGTTCTTC.

A few counts support this clonotype. This rearrangement joins TRBV3-1 to TRBJ2-1; 8 bases are a match to TRBD2. Germline assignment: CDR1 LGHDT and CDR2 YNNKEL (reference sequence). The CDR3 spans 14 residues. Losses at the gene ends were 4 bases for V and 7 bases for J; bases not matched to a gene: 6. CDR3 sequence: CASSPPGGANEQFF. The CDR3 nucleotides are TGTGCCAGCAGCCCACCCGGGGGGGCTAATGAGCAGTTCTTC.

This clonotype came up a few times. This chain connects TRBV27 to TRBJ1-1; a weak D match, TRBD1 (6 bases). The CDR3 sequence is 17 residues long. Trimming pared 0 bases from V and 5 bases from J, leaving 19 bases between. The germline V gene encodes CDR1 MNHEY and CDR2 SMNVEV (reference sequence). CDR3 coding DNA: TGTGCCAGCAGTTTATCCCTACCGGGGCCTAGGGGGACTGAAGCTTTCTTT. This gives the protein CASSLSLPGPRGTEAFF.

The V and J genes are TRBV3-1 and TRBJ2-5, with 7 bases lining up with TRBD2. Germline trimming cut 2 bases from V and 4 bases from J; bases unmatched to any gene: 7. There are 15 residues in the CDR3. Germline V gene lookup returns CDR1 LGHDT and CDR2 YNNKEL (reference sequence). CDR3: CASSQKGLLVETQYF. In DNA, the CDR3 is TGTGCCAGCAGCCAAAAGGGACTACTGGTAGAGACCCAGTACTTC.

This clonotype turned up a few times. This chain uses TRBV27 with TRBJ2-5, with D perhaps TRBD1 (5 bases). Germline V gene data show CDR1 as MNHEY and CDR2 as SMNVEV (reference sequence). Trimming shortened V by 3 bases and J by 5 bases, and 10 bases separated the two germline ends. This CDR3 has 13 amino acids. The CDR3 nucleotides read TGTGCCAGCAGTTTCAGGGCCCAGGAGACCCAGTACTTC. Translated: CASSFRAQETQYF.

CDR3 DNA sequence: TGCGCCAGCAGCTTGGACGGGGATCAGCCCCAGCATTTT. This codes for CASSLDGDQPQHF. The V and J genes are TRBV5-1 and TRBJ1-5, with D hard to call. The CDR3 is 13 amino acids. Per the germline V gene, CDR1 is SGHRS and CDR2 is YFSETQ. V dropped 0 bases and J dropped 5 bases, with 6 bases sitting between them.

The chain recombines TRBV2 with TRBJ1-5; possibly TRBD1 for D (5 bases). The CDR3 length is 16 residues. V shed 6 bases and J shed 5 bases, with 20 bases lying between them. CDR1 and CDR2 (germline): SNHLY, FYNNEI. As DNA, the CDR3 is TGTGCCAGCAGCCTCGAACCGGGACCGCTCGATCAGCCCCAGCATTTT. It is translated as CASSLEPGPLDQPQHF.

CDR3 in amino acids: CASGRDVTYRDEQFF. In DNA, the CDR3 is TGTGCCAGCGGCCGGGACGTCACTTATAGGGATGAGCAGTTCTTC. This chain joins TRBV6-1 and TRBJ2-1; D is perhaps TRBD1 or TRBD2 (5 bases each). CDR1 and CDR2 (germline): MNHNS, SASEGT. With 8 bases removed from V and 8 bases from J, the gap between germline ends came to 22 bases. This CDR3 has 15 residues.

This sequence joins TRBV7-8 and TRBJ2-1, with D possibly being TRBD1 (7 bases). The V and J ends lost 4 bases and 13 bases respectively, with 20 bases between them. Germline V lookup: CDR1 SGHVS, CDR2 FQNEAQ. The CDR3 has 14 amino acids. As DNA, the CDR3 is TGTGCCAGCAGCTCACAGGGGACTCAAGAGACCCAGTTCTTC. Residues: CASSSQGTQETQFF.

This clonotype was counted a few times. CDR3 sequence (DNA): TGTGCCAGCAGTTTAGAAACAGGGGCGCAGTACTTC. This encodes CASSLETGAQYF. This chain connects TRBV12-3 or TRBV12-4 to TRBJ2-7; 7 nucleotides match TRBD1. This CDR3 spans 12 amino acids. With V trimmed by 1 base and J by 9 bases, 3 bases remained unmatched.

V is TRBV6-5 and J is TRBJ1-5; D remains ambiguous. V was cut by 2 bases and J by 6 bases, with 5 bases left in between. The length of the CDR3 is 12 residues. CDR1 is MNHEY, CDR2 SVGAGI, per germline. This CDR3 is CASSYPGQPQHF. The DNA of the CDR3 is TGTGCCAGCAGTTACCCGGGTCAGCCCCAGCATTTT.

The CDR3 spells CASSQPGTADAETQYF. In DNA, the CDR3 is TGTGCCAGCAGCCAACCCGGGACTGCCGATGCAGAGACCCAGTACTTC. The V call is TRBV4-2, the J call TRBJ2-5; D possibly corresponds to TRBD2 (6 bases). Germline values: CDR1 LGHNA, CDR2 YNFKEQ. CDR3 length: 16 amino acids. V gave up 2 bases and J gave up 4 bases, with 17 bases separating them.

This chain uses TRBV12-3 or TRBV12-4 with TRBJ1-1, with 9 bases lining up with TRBD1. V gave up 5 bases and J gave up 12 bases; unmatched junction bases: 4. The CDR3 contains 11 residues. The CDR3 region is CASSRDRETFF. DNA for the CDR3: TGTGCCAGCAGTCGGGACAGGGAGACTTTCTTT.

This chain uses TRBV3-1 with TRBJ2-3; D may be TRBD2 (7 bases). The CDR3 covers 17 residues. With 0 bases removed from V and 2 bases from J, the gap between germline ends came to 15 bases. The germline gives CDR1 LGHDT, CDR2 YNNKEL (reference sequence). CDR3 sequence reads: CASSQDVGGGPTDTQYF. The CDR3 DNA is TGTGCCAGCAGCCAAGACGTAGGCGGGGGCCCCACAGATACGCAGTATTTT.

This chain uses TRBV12-3 or TRBV12-4 with TRBJ2-6, with D perhaps matching TRBD2 (6 bases). CDR3 size: 17 residues. Trimming removed 5 bases from V and 1 base from J, with 15 bases in between. The DNA for the CDR3 is TGTGCCAGCAGTACACTAGCAATAGGGTCTGGGGCCAACGTCCTGACTTTC. Amino acid sequence: CASSTLAIGSGANVLTF.